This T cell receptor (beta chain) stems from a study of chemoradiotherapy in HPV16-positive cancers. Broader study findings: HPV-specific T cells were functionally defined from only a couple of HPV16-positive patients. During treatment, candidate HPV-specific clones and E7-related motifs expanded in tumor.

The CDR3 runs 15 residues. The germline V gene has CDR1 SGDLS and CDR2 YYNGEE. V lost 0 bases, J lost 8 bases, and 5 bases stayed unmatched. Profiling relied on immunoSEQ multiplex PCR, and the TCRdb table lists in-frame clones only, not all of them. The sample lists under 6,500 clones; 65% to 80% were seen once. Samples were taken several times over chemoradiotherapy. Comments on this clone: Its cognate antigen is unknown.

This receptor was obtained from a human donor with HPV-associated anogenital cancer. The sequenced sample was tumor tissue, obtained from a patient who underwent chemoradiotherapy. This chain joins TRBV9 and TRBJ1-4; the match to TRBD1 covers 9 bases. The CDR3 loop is CASSVAGQGSEKLFF. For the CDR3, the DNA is TGTGCCAGCAGCGTAGCCGGACAGGGGTCCGAAAAACTGTTTTTT.